This T cell receptor (beta chain) stems from a study of T cell responses to AZD1222 COVID-19 vaccine. Notes on the study in general: Clonal diversity was possibly underestimated, and white British individuals and females predominated among donors. AZD1222 recipients seropositive at baseline numbered only 5 to 7. Repertoires in all cases were sampled only once the peak T cell response had passed.

V lost 2 bases and J lost 10; bases outside the gene matches: 4. CDR3 size: 13 residues. Germline values: CDR1 MNHEY, CDR2 SVGEGT. Using immunoSEQ multiplex PCR, the repertoire was profiled, and TCRdb retains in-frame clones only, with some absent. In the table there are 120,000 or so clones, 92% of which are singletons. In the case of this clone: The antigen remains undetermined.

Sequenced material: peripheral blood, taken on day 0 of AZD1222 vaccination. This receptor was taken from an adult in good health. The V call is TRBV6-2 or TRBV6-3, the J call TRBJ2-3, with 9 bases matching TRBD2. As DNA, the CDR3 is TGTGCCAGCAGTTACGGGGGGACTAGCTCGCAGTATTTT. Translated, it gives CASSYGGTSSQYF.